This T cell receptor (beta chain) was observed in a study of OX40 agonist ivuxolimab in advanced cancers. Germline V gene lookup returns CDR1 LGHNA and CDR2 YNFKEQ. The CDR3 is 13 residues long. The V and J ends lost 1 base and 9 bases respectively, with 10 bases between them. The assay was immunoSEQ multiplex PCR, and TCRdb's table has in-frame clones only and misses some. Of approximately 86,000 clones in the sample, about 86% were seen once. This clone was seen more than once but under ten times. This TCR was sampled from an adult with an advanced solid tumor such as melanoma, head and neck, liver or kidney cancer. This material consisted of CD4+ or CD8+ T cells sorted from blood, taken in a trial of the OX40 agonist ivuxolimab. This rearrangement joins TRBV4-2 to TRBJ1-5; no clear D gene. The chain's CDR3 is CASSQGAARPQHF. CDR3 nucleotides: TGTGCCAGCAGCCAAGGCGCCGCGAGGCCCCAGCATTTT.